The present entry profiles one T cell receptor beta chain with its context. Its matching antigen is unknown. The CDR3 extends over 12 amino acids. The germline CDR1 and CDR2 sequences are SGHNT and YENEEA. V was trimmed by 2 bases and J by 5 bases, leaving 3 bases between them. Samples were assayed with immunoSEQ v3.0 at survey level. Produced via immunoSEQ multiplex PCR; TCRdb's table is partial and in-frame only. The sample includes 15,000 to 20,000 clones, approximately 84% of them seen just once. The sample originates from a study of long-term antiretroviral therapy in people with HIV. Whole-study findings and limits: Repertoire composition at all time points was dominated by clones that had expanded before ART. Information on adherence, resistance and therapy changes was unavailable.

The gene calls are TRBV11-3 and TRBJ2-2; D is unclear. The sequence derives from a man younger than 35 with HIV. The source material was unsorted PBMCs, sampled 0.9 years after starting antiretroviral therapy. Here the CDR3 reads CASSLKTGELFF. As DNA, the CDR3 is TGTGCCAGCAGCTTAAAGACCGGGGAGCTGTTTTTT.